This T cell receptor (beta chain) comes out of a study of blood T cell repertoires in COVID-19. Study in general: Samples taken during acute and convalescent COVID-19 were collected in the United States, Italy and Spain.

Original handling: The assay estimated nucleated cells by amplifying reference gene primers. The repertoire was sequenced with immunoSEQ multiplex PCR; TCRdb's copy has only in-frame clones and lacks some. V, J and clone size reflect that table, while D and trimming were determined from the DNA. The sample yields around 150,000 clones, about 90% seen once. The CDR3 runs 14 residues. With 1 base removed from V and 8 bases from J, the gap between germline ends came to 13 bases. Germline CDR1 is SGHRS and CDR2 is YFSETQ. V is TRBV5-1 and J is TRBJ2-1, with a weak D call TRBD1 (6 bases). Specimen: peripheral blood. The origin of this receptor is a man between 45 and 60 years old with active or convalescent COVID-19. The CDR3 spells CASSLIQGLDEQFF. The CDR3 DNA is TGCGCCAGCAGCTTGATACAGGGCCTCGATGAGCAGTTCTTC.